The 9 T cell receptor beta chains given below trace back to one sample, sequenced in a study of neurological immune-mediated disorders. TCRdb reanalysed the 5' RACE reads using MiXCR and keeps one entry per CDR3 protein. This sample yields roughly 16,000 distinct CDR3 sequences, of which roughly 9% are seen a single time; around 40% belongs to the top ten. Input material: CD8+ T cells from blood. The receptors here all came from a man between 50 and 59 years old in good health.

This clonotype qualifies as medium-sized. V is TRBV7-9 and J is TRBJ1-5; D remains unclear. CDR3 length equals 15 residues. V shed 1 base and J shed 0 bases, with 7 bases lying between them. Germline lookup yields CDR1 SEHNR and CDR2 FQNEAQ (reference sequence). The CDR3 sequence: CASSLDGYSNQPQHF. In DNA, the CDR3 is TGTGCCAGCAGCTTAGACGGGTATAGCAATCAGCCCCAGCATTTT.

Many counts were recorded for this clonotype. The CDR3 nucleotides read TGCAGTGCTAGAGATCCGGACAGGAAAACCTACAATGAGCAGTTCTTC. Protein sequence: CSARDPDRKTYNEQFF. The chain couples TRBV20-1 to TRBJ2-1, with 7 positions matching TRBD1. The germline V gene has CDR1 DFQATT and CDR2 SNEGSKA (reference sequence). The CDR3 covers 16 residues. The V and J ends lost 0 bases and 2 bases, in that order; junction bases with no gene match: 7.

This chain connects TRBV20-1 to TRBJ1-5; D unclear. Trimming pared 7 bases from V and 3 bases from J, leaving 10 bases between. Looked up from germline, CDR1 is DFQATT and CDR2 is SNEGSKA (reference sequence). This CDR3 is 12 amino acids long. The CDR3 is CSVSRLNQPQHF. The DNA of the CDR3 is TGCAGTGTGAGTCGACTCAATCAGCCCCAGCATTTT.

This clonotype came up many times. The CDR3 region is CASSLGQVSYEQYF. CDR3 in DNA: TGTGCCAGCAGTCTAGGTCAGGTCTCCTACGAGCAGTACTTC. The chain combines TRBV28 with TRBJ2-7; D uncertain. The CDR3 runs to 14 residues. Looked up from germline, CDR1 is MDHEN and CDR2 is SYDVKM. The V end was cut by 5 bases, the J end by 0 bases, with 11 bases between.

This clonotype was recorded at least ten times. This CDR3 reads CASSFTEWDREVRYEQFF. CDR3 sequence (DNA): TGTGCCAGCAGTTTTACGGAATGGGACAGGGAAGTGAGGTATGAGCAGTTCTTC. This chain links TRBV28 with TRBJ2-1, with 9 positions matching TRBD1. The ends lost 3 bases at V and 8 bases at J; junction bases unmatched: 17. The CDR3 covers 18 residues. Germline V gene sequence: CDR1 MDHEN, CDR2 SYDVKM.

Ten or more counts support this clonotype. The CDR3 reads CASSHGQAYYNEQFF. The CDR3 nucleotides read TGTGCCAGCAGCCACGGACAGGCCTACTACAATGAGCAGTTCTTC. The V and J genes are TRBV28 and TRBJ2-1, with 7 nucleotides matching TRBD1. The CDR3 consists of 15 residues. Germline CDR1 reads MDHEN; CDR2 reads SYDVKM. Germline trimming cut 6 bases from V and 3 bases from J; bases unmatched to any gene: 8.

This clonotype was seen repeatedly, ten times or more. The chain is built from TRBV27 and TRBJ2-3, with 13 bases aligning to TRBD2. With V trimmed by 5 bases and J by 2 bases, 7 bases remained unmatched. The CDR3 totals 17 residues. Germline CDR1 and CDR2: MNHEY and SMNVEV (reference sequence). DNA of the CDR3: TGTGCCAGCAGTCTTAGGGGGACTAGCGGGATCACAGATACGCAGTATTTT. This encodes CASSLRGTSGITDTQYF.

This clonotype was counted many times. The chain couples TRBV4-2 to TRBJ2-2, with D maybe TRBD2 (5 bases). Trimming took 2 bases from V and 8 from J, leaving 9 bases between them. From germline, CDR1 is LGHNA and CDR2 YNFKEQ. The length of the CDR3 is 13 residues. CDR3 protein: CASSQNSVGELFF. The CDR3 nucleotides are TGTGCCAGCAGCCAAAATAGCGTTGGGGAGCTGTTTTTT.

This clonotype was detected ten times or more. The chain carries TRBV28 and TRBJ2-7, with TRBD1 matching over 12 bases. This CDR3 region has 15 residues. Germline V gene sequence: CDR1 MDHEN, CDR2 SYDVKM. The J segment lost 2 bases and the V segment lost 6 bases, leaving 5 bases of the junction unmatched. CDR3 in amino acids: CASSPGTGGAYEQYF. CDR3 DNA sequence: TGTGCCAGCAGCCCCGGGACAGGGGGCGCCTACGAGCAGTACTTC.